This TCR beta chain was identified in a study of CD8 T cells in Susac syndrome. RNA amounts of about 0.5 to 1 ug underwent reverse transcription with random hexamers. Coverage of TCR beta CDR3 amplification by immunoSEQ multiplex PCR extended to 54 Vbeta and 13 Jbeta. TCRdb re-derived calls from the immunoSEQ multiplex PCR reads in MiXCR, one entry per CDR3 protein. The data contain fewer than 250,000 distinct CDR3 sequences, about 93% of them singletons. High-throughput TCR beta sequencing covered peripheral CD8+ and CD4+ T cells. V dropped 5 bases and J dropped 4 bases, with 15 bases sitting between them. Germline V gene sequence: CDR1 SGHKS, CDR2 YYEKEE (reference sequence). The CDR3 spans 14 residues.

This TCR came from a human donor in good health. Sequences were obtained from CD4+ T cells from PBMCs. The rearrangement joins TRBV5-5 to TRBJ1-2; tentatively, D is TRBD1 (5 bases). The CDR3 protein is CASRLGTGTYGYTF. Written as DNA, the CDR3 is TGTGCCAGCAGACTTGGCACAGGCACCTATGGCTACACCTTC.